This T cell receptor (beta chain) is from a study of blood T cells in healthy people across ages (dated by TCRdb to between 2015 and 2017). Some background on the complete study: In model experiments, roughly one uniquely barcoded TCR beta cDNA molecule per two T cells was captured by template switching. To track age-related changes in TCR beta repertoire diversity, the study relied on deep sequencing normalized with unique cDNA molecular identifiers. Donors were grouped into four age groups: young (average roughly 15 years), middle-aged (less than 40), aged (over 55) and long-lived (82). To avoid experimental bias, donors of different ages were spread randomly across the sequencing lanes. Two additional independent replicas of 1 million unique cDNA reads from the same blood draw were analyzed for two donors (one aged 18 to 29 and one aged 80 or older). What the research found in general, with its limitations: Observed TCR beta diversity per million T cells fell roughly linearly with age, and a significant reduction was already apparent by age around 40. Estimates of total diversity based on one million sequenced T cells were considered lower bounds and underestimates. Because donor CMV infection status was unknown, age-related changes in expanded clonotypes were potentially confounded. Conclusive comparison of naive and antigen-experienced compartments was prevented by the profiling of bulk unsorted PBMCs. The long-lived group showed more naive CD4+ T cells, fewer expanded clones and increased TCR diversity than the aged group, suggesting age selection. There was a strong correlation between observed TCR beta diversity and the percentage of naive T cells measured by flow cytometry.

The sample holds a few counts of this clonotype. Its target antigen remains unknown. Base qualities are not recorded, but no much larger clone differs from it by a single base. Libraries were built with 5' RACE. Reads for this sample came from an Illumina HiSeq 2500. A second PCR of about 6 to 12 cycles was run with a J-beta primer mix and a sample-barcoded 5' primer. A unique molecular identifier was introduced onto each TCR beta cDNA molecule by a template-switch 5' adaptor carrying 12 random nucleotides. Each sample yielded at least 2.5 million CDR3-containing paired-end reads. First-strand cDNA was synthesized from all RNA with the Mint cDNA synthesis kit, primed by a TRBC-specific oligonucleotide. After uracil-DNA glycosylase treatment, a first 18-cycle PCR used universal primers M1SS and BC2_uni_R on all cDNA. In the source study's methods: Each sample was normalized by randomly selecting 1 million high-quality reads, each carrying a distinct molecular identifier. Instead of being binned into consensus sequences, reads that shared molecular identifiers were thrown out. MiTCR, with a Q25 quality threshold and the strictest error-elimination algorithm, was used for CDR3 identification, clonotype clustering and error correction. A nonparametric unseen species model with Euler transformation was used to estimate lower-bound total TCR beta diversity. TCRdb reprocessed the public reads (quality trimming at Q25 with fastp, clone calling with MiXCR) and kept in-frame beta chains. Entries that share a CDR3 protein sequence are merged under the most common genes and DNA. It is TCRdb's table, rather than the study itself, that gives the V and J calls and clone size. The sample yields about 2 million distinct CDR3 sequences; 49% were counted once. Jointly, the top ten make up 2.1% of the sample.

Donors were a few dozen systemically healthy Caucasian individuals from Russia aged roughly 6 to 90 years. Each donor gave ten milliliters of peripheral blood, collected into EDTA-treated Vacutainer tubes. Ficoll-Paque density-gradient centrifugation was used to isolate PBMCs, with at least 6 million per sample. Total RNA was extracted from PBMCs with Trizol reagent, with at least 5.5 micrograms obtained per sample. For every donor, flow cytometry on a PBMC aliquot measured the percentage of naive CD45RAhigh/CD27high T cells. The trim is 3 bases for V and 5 bases for J, with a gap of 13 bases between the germline ends. The germline V gene (reference sequence) yields DFQATT for CDR1 and SNEGSKA for CDR2. Including the terminal cysteine and phenylalanine, the CDR3 comprises 13 residues. Only the CDR3 portion is preserved as DNA: 39 bases, with reading frame beginning at the first base.

This TCR was recovered from a woman in her 40s in good health. The sample consisted of blood. The V and J segments used are TRBV20-1 and TRBJ2-5, and possibly TRBD2, on 5 matching bases. The DNA reads as follows: TGCAGTGCTAGGAGGGTTGGTGGGGAGACCCAGTACTTC. This translates into CSARRVGGETQYF.